This T cell receptor beta chain was recovered during a study of graft-versus-host responses after intestinal transplantation. Study details: Grafts that recipients had were multivisceral, liver-intestinal, or isolated intestinal transplants.

Repertoires were generated with immunoSEQ multiplex PCR, while TCRdb's copy carries only in-frame clones and drops some. The sample has about 81,000 clones; about 88% are singletons. With V trimmed by 8 bases and J by 0 bases, 8 bases remained unmatched. The CDR3 extends over 15 amino acids. Germline CDR1 and CDR2: MNHNS and SASEGT. A single count supports this clone. Its matching antigen is unknown. V gene TRBV6-1 combines with J gene TRBJ2-3; 7 nucleotides match TRBD1. This receptor was obtained from a human donor who received an intestinal transplant. The starting material was unstimulated CD4+ T cells sorted from spleen or lymph node cells, obtained before intestinal transplant. The DNA of the CDR3 is TGTGCCAGCGTCTGGGACAGAGCTAGCACAGATACGCAGTATTTT. Translating it yields CASVWDRASTDTQYF.